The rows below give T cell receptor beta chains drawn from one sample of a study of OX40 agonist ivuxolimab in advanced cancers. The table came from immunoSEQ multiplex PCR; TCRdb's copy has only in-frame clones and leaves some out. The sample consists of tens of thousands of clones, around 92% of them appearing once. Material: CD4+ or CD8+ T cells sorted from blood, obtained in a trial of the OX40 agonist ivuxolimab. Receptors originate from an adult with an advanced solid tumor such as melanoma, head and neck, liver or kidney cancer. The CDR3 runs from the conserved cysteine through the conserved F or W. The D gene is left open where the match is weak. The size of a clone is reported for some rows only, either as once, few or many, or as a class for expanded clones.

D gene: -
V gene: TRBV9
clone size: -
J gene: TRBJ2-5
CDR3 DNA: TGTGCCAGCAGCGTTATGACCGAAGAGACCCAGTACTTC
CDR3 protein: CASSVMTEETQYF

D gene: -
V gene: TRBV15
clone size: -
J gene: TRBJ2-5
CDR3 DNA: TGTGCCACCAGCAGAGATTATGGCAGGGGCGGGGAGGAGACCCAGTACTTC
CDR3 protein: CATSRDYGRGGEETQYF

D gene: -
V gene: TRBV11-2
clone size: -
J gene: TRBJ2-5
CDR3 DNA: TGTGCCAGCAGCTTATGGCCTAGCGAGGTCCAAGAGACCCAGTACTTC
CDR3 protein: CASSLWPSEVQETQYF

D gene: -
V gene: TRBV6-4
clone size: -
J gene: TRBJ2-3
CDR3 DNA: TGTGCCAGCAGCCCGGGCAGGGGCACAGATACGCAGTATTTT
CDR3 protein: CASSPGRGTDTQYF

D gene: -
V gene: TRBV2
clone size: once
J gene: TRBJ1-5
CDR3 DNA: TGTGCCAGCAGACAGGGTGGAAATCAGCCCCAGCATTTT
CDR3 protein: CASRQGGNQPQHF

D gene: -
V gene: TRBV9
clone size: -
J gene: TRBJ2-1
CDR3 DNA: TGTGCCAGCAGCGTAGGGGGTGGGACCAATGAGCAGTTCTTC
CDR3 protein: CASSVGGGTNEQFF

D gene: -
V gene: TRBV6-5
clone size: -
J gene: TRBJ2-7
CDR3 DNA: TGTGCCAGTGCCGCCCCGGGCCTCCCCTACGAGCAGTACTTC
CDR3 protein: CASAAPGLPYEQYF

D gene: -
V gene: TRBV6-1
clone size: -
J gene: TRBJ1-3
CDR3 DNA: TGTGCCAGCAGTGAAGCGCTCCGGTACTCTGGAAACACCATATATTTT
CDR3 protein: CASSEALRYSGNTIYF

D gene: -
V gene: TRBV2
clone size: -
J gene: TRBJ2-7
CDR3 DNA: TGTGCCAGCAAGCACGGCAACTCCTACGAGCAGTACTTC
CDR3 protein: CASKHGNSYEQYF

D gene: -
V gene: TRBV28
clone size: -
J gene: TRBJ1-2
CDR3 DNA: TGTGCCAGCAGTCCTCCCGGGGAGCCTGCTATTTTGGGCTACACCTTC
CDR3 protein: CASSPPGEPAILGYTF

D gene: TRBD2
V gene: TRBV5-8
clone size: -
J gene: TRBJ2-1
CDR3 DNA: TGTGCCAGCAGCCCCGGGGGGGTTATCTCCTACAATGAGCAGTTCTTC
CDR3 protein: CASSPGGVISYNEQFF

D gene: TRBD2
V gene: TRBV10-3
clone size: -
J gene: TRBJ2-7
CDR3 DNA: TGTGCCACCACTAGCGGACATTACGAGCAGTACTTC
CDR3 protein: CATTSGHYEQYF

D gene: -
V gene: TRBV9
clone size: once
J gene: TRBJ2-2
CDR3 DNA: TGTGCCAGCAGCGTAGTATCCGACACCGGGGAGCTGTTTTTT
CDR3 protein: CASSVVSDTGELFF

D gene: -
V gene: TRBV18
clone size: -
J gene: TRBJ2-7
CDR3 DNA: TGTGCCAGCTCACCACCTGTGACGGGGGTTTCGCACTTC
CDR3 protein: CASSPPVTGVSHF

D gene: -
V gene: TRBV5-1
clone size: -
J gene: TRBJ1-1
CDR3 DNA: TGCGCCAGCAGCCCGATTCAGGGAGTCACTGAAGCTTTCTTT
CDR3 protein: CASSPIQGVTEAFF

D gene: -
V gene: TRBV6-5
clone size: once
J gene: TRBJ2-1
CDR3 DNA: TGTGCCAGCAGTTCCGGGACGGGGCCGAGGTTCTTC
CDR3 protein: CASSSGTGPRFF

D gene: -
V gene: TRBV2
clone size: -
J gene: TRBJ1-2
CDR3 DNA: TGTGCCAGCAGGAGCCCCCAAGGAGGCAATAACTATGGCTACACCTTC
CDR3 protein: CASRSPQGGNNYGYTF

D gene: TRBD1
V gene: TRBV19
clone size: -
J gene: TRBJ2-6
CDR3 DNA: TGTGCCAGTAGAGGACAGGGAAGGGTCTCTGGGGCCAACGTCCTGACTTTC
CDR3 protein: CASRGQGRVSGANVLTF

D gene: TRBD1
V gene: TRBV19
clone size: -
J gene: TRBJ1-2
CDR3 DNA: TGTGCCAGTAGTCGGACAGGGGGAGGCTACACCTTC
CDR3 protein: CASSRTGGGYTF

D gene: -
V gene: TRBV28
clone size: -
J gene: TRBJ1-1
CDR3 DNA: TGTGCCAGCAGTTTAATATCCACTGAAGCTTTCTTT
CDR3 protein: CASSLISTEAFF

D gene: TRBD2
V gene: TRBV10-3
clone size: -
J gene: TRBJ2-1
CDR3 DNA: TGTGCCATCAGTGAGTCTAGTTGGGGGACCCCTAGCGGGAGCTCCTACAATGAGCAGTTCTTC
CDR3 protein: CAISESSWGTPSGSSYNEQFF

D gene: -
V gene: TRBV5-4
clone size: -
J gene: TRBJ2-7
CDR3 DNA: TGTGCCAGCAGCCCCAGGGGCGGGGTAAGGGAGCAGTACTTC
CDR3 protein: CASSPRGGVREQYF

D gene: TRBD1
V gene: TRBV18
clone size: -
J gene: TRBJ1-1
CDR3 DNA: TGTGCCAGCTCACCATACCAGGGGGCAATGAACACTGAAGCTTTCTTT
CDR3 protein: CASSPYQGAMNTEAFF

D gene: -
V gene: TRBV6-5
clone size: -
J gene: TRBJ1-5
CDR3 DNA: TGTGCCAGCAGTTACGGGCAGGGCTATAGCAATCAGCCCCAGCATTTT
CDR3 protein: CASSYGQGYSNQPQHF

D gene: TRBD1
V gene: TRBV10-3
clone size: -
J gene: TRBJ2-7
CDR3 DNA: TGTGCCACGAGGGACAGGGAGAGGAGTTCCTACGAGCAGTACTTC
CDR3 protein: CATRDRERSSYEQYF

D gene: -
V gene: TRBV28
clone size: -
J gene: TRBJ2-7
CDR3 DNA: TGTGCCAGCAGCGCAGGGGATAGACCCTACGAGCAGTACTTC
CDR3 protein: CASSAGDRPYEQYF

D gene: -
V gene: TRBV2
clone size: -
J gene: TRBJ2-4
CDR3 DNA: TGTGCCAGCAGTGAGGAAGTTCTAGCCAAAAACATTCAGTACTTC
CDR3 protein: CASSEEVLAKNIQYF

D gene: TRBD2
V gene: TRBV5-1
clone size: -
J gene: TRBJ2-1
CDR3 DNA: TGCGCCAGCAGCTTACGACTAGCGGGAGGGCAGGGCCATGAGCAGTTCTTC
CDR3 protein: CASSLRLAGGQGHEQFF

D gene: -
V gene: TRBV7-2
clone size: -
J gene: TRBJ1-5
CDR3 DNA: TGTGCCAGCAGCTTAGTGGGAGATGGCGGGCCCCAGCATTTT
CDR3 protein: CASSLVGDGGPQHF

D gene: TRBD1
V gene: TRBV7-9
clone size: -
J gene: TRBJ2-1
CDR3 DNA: TGTGCCAGCAGCCCCTTTACAGGGGACAATGAGCAGTTCTTC
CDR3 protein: CASSPFTGDNEQFF